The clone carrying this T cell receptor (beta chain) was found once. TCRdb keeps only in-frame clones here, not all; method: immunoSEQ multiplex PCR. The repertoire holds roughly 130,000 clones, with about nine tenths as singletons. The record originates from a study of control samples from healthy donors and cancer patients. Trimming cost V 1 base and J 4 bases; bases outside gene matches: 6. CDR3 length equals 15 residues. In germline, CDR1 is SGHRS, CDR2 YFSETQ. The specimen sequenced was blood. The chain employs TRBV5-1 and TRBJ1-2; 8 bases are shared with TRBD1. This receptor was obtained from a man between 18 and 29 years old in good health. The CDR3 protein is CASSLKEDRAYGYTF. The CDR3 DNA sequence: TGCGCCAGCAGCTTGAAGGAGGACAGGGCCTATGGCTACACCTTC.